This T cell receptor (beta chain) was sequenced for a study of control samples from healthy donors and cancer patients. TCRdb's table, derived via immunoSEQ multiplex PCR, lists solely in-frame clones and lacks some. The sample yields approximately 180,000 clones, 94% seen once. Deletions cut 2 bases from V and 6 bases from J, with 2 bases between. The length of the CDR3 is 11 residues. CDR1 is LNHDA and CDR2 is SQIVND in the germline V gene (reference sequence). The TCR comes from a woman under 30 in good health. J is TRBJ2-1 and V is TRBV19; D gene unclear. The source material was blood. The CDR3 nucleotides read TGTGCCAGTAGTATATTCAATGAGCAGTTCTTC. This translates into CASSIFNEQFF. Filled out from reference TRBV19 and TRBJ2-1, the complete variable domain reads DGGITQSPKYLFRKEGQNVTLSCEQNLNHDAMYWYRQDPGQGLRLIYYSQIVNDFQKGDIAEGYSVSREKKESFPLTVTSAQKNPTAFYLCASSIFNEQFFGPGTRLTVL.